This is a list of T cell receptor beta chains from one sample in a study of T cell responses to AZD1222 COVID-19 vaccine. Assay: immunoSEQ multiplex PCR; the TCRdb copy retains only in-frame clones and omits some. The table has about 77,000 clones, more than 85% seen once. This sample comprised peripheral blood, obtained 28 days after the second AZD1222 dose. The receptors originated from an adult who received the AZD1222 COVID-19 vaccine. CDR3s include the opening cysteine and the closing phenylalanine or tryptophan. A D gene is named only where the DNA matches it firmly. Clone size is given for some rows only: seen once, a few or many times, or a class if the clone is expanded.

J	length	V	D	size	DNA	CDR3
TRBJ2-7	15	TRBV5-1	-	-	TGCGCCAGCAGCTTGCCGAGACAGGAGACCTACGAGCAGTACTTC	CASSLPRQETYEQYF
TRBJ1-1	14	TRBV29-1	-	-	TGCAGCGTAGAGAGACCGCCGGCCGGCACTGAAGCTTTCTTT	CSVERPPAGTEAFF
TRBJ2-5	16	TRBV6-5	TRBD2	once	TGTGCCAGCAGTTACCCTCTTGGGAGGGGCGGAGAGACCCAGTACTTC	CASSYPLGRGGETQYF
TRBJ1-3	13	TRBV30	-	-	TGTGCCTGGAGGGGGATTACTGGAAACACCATATATTTT	CAWRGITGNTIYF
TRBJ2-1	16	TRBV4-2	-	-	TGTGCCAGCAGCCCTGCCCGAGGGCTTACCTACAATGAGCAGTTCTTC	CASSPARGLTYNEQFF
TRBJ1-1	13	TRBV15	-	-	TGTGCCACCAGCAGAGAGCTGGGTGCTGAAGCTTTCTTT	CATSRELGAEAFF
TRBJ1-5	16	TRBV28	-	-	TGTGCCAGCAGACTTACAGGGAAGGGGGACAATCAGCCCCAGCATTTT	CASRLTGKGDNQPQHF
TRBJ1-1	16	TRBV13	TRBD1	-	TGTGCCAGCAGCTTGACAGGGGCAGGAATGAACACTGAAGCTTTCTTT	CASSLTGAGMNTEAFF
TRBJ2-1	14	TRBV28	-	once	TGTGCCAGCAGTTTACAAGGGTACGGCGATGAGCAGTTCTTC	CASSLQGYGDEQFF
TRBJ1-3	18	TRBV21-1	-	-	TGTGCCAGCAGCAAAGTGCGCCCAACTCTGGGTTCTGGAAACACCATATATTTT	CASSKVRPTLGSGNTIYF